The T cell receptor (beta chain) described here comes from a study of blood T cell repertoires in COVID-19. Measured with immunoSEQ multiplex PCR; TCRdb has only the in-frame clones, and not every one. The data contain 120,000 or so clones, around 81% of them singletons. This clone is a singleton in its sample. The sample was peripheral blood. The source of this sequence is a man aged 25 to 40 with COVID-19, enrolled during active disease.

The CDR3 coding sequence is TGTGCCAGCAGCTTTATGGCGGGAGTAAGGGAGCAGTACTTC. Its protein product is CASSFMAGVREQYF. The chain recombines TRBV5-4 with TRBJ2-7; the match to TRBD2 covers 7 bases. The germline V gene encodes CDR1 SGHNT and CDR2 YYREEE (reference sequence). The CDR3 length is 14 residues. Unmatched junction bases numbered 9, after V lost 2 bases and J lost 7 bases.